This T cell receptor (beta chain) comes out of a study of sequential checkpoint blockade in melanoma. Study information: Arm A got nivolumab then ipilimumab; arm B the reverse, 1:1. Both treatment sequences were followed by maintenance nivolumab.

Repertoires were generated with immunoSEQ multiplex PCR, while TCRdb's copy carries only in-frame clones and drops some. The data show 9,500 to 15,000 clones, 65% to 85% seen once. Treatment here: randomized to nivolumab then ipilimumab (arm A) or the reverse (arm B). PBMC sorting kept live CD3+CD8+ cells without CD19 or CD56. Per the germline V gene, CDR1 is SGHRS and CDR2 is YFSETQ. This CDR3 region has 14 residues. The germline V and J ends were trimmed by 0 bases and 7 bases, with 13 bases remaining between them. The rearrangement links TRBV5-1 to TRBJ1-2; D unclear. The TCR was taken from a human donor with melanoma. The sample was CD8+ T cells sorted from blood (inferred from file names), taken from a patient given nivolumab and ipilimumab in sequence. The CDR3 loop is CASSLGGGDGGYTF. The CDR3 DNA sequence: TGCGCCAGCAGCTTGGGGGGAGGCGATGGTGGCTACACCTTC.